This TCR beta chain was identified during a study of cytomegalovirus exposure and HLA in healthy donors. The PCR contained 60 Vbeta and 13 Jbeta primers. Assay used: immunoSEQ multiplex PCR; TCRdb lists only in-frame clones, some missing. The profile covers 100,000 to 150,000 clones, with over 65% appearing a single time and about a tenth taken by the ten largest. The sequence came from a man younger than 45 in good health and CMV-seropositive. Sequenced input: PBMCs.

The CDR3 region has the DNA TGTGCCAGCAGCTTTCCCACCCGGACAGCTACCGGGGAGCTGTTTTTT. It encodes CASSFPTRTATGELFF. The V call is TRBV11-2, the J call TRBJ2-2; a possible D gene is TRBD1 (6 bases). This CDR3 has 16 amino acids. Trimming shortened V by 3 bases and J by 5 bases, and 16 bases separated the two germline ends. Germline CDR1 reads SGHAT; CDR2 reads FQNNGV. Full variable domain (remainder filled in from reference TRBV11-2 and TRBJ2-2): EAGVAQSPRYKIIEKRQSVAFWCNPISGHATLYWYQQILGQGPKLLIQFQNNGVVDDSQLPKDRFSAERLKGVDSTLKIQPAKLEDSAVYLCASSFPTRTATGELFFGEGSRLTVL.